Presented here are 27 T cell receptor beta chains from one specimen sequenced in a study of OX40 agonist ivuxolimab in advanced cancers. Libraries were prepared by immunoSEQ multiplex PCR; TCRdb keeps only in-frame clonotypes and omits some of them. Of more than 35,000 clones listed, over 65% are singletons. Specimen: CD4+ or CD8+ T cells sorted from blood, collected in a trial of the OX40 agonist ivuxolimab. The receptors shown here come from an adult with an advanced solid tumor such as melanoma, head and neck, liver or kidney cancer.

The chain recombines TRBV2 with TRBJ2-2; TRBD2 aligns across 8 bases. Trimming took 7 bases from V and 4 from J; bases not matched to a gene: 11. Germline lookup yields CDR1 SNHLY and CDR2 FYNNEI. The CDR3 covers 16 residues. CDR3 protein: CASNGGGLEGTGELFF. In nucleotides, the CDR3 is TGTGCCAGCAATGGAGGGGGACTAGAGGGCACCGGGGAGCTGTTTTTT.

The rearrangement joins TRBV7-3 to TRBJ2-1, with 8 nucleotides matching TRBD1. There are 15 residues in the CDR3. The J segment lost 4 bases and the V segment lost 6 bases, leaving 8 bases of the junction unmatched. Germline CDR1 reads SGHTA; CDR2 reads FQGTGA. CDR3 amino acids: CASSARGQIYNEQFF. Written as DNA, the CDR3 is TGTGCCAGCAGTGCCAGGGGGCAAATTTACAATGAGCAGTTCTTC.

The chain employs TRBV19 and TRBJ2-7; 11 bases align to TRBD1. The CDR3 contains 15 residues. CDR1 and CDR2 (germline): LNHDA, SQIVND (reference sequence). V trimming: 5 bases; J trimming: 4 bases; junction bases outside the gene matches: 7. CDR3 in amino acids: CASSPGDRGLYEQYF. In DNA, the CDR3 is TGTGCCAGTAGTCCTGGGGACAGGGGGTTATACGAGCAGTACTTC. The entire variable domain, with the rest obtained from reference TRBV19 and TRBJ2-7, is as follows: DGGITQSPKYLFRKEGQNVTLSCEQNLNHDAMYWYRQDPGQGLRLIYYSQIVNDFQKGDIAEGYSVSREKKESFPLTVTSAQKNPTAFYLCASSPGDRGLYEQYFGPGTRLTVT.

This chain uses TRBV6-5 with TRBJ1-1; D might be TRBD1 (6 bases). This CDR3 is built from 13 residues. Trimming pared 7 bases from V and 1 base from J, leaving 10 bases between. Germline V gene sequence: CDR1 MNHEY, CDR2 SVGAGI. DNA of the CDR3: TGTGCCAGCAAGAGGGGACAGAACACTGAAGCTTTCTTT. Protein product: CASKRGQNTEAFF.

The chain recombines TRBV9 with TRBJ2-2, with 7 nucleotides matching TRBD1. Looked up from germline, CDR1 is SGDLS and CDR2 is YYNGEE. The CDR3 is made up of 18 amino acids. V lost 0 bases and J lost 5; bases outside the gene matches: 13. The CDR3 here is CASSVGALTPRGTGELFF. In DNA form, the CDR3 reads TGTGCCAGCAGCGTAGGAGCCCTCACCCCCAGGGGGACCGGGGAGCTGTTTTTT.

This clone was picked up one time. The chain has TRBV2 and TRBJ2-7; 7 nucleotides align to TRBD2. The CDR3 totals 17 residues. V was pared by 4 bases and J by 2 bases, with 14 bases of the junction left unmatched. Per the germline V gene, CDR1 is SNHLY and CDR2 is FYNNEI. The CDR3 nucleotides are TGTGCCAGCAGTGGGGAGGGGAGGGGCAGGAACCCCTACGAGCAGTACTTC. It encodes CASSGEGRGRNPYEQYF. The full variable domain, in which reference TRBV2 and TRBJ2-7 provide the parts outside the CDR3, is EPEVTQTPSHQVTQMGQEVILRCVPISNHLYFYWYRQILGQKVEFLVSFYNNEISEKSEIFDDQFSVERPDGSNFTLKIRSTKLEDSAMYFCASSGEGRGRNPYEQYFGPGTRLTVT.

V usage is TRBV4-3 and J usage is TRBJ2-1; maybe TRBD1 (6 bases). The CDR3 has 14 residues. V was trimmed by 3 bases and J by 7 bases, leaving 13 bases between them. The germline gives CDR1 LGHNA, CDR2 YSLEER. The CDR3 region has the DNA TGCGCCAGCAGCCAGGGGACACCGGATAATGAGCAGTTCTTC. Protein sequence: CASSQGTPDNEQFF.

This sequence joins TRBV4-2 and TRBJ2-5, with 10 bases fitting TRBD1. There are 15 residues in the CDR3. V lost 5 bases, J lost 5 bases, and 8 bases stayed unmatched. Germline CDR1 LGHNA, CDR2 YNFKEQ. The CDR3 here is CASSVRDRGIETQYF. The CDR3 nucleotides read TGTGCCAGCAGCGTCCGGGACAGGGGTATCGAGACCCAGTACTTC.

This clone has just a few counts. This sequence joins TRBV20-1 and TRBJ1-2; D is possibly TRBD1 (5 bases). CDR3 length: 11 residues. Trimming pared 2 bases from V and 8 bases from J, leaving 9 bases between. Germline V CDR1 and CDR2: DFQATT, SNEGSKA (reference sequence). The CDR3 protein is CSARFQGGYTF. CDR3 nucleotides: TGCAGTGCTAGATTCCAGGGCGGCTACACCTTC.

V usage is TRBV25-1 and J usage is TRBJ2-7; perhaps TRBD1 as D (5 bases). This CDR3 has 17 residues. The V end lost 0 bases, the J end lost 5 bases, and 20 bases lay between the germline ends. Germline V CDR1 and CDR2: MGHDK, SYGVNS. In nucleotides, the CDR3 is TGTGCCAGCAGTGAATATTTCCCCTCTTCAGGGTCGGACGAGCAGTACTTC. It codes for CASSEYFPSSGSDEQYF.

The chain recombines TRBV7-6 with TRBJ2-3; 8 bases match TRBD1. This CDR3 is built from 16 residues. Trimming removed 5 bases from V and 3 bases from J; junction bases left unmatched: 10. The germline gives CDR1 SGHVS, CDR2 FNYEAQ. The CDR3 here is CASSVGTGGATDTQYF. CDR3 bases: TGTGCCAGCAGCGTAGGGACAGGAGGAGCGACAGATACGCAGTATTTT.

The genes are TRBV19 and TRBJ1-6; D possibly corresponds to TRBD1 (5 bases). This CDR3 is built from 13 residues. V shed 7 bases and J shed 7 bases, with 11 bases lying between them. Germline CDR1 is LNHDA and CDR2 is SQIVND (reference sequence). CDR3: CASTDRWNSPLHF. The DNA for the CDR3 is TGTGCCAGTACTGACAGATGGAATTCACCCCTCCACTTT.

CDR3 sequence (DNA): TGTGCCAGCAGCCCATCCGTGGGACAGGGGGCTACCTATGAGCAGTTCTTC. It specifies CASSPSVGQGATYEQFF. The chain combines TRBV5-6 with TRBJ2-1, with 12 positions matching TRBD1. Germline CDR1 is SGHDT and CDR2 is YYEEEE. V gave up 4 bases and J gave up 8 bases; unmatched junction bases: 13. This CDR3 is 17 amino acids long.

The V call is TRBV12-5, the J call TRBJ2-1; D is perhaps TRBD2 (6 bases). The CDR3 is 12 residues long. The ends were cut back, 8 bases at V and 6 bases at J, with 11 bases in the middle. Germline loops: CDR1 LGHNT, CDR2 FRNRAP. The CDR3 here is CASSLGGNEQFF. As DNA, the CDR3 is TGTGCTAGTTCCCTGGGAGGCAATGAGCAGTTCTTC.

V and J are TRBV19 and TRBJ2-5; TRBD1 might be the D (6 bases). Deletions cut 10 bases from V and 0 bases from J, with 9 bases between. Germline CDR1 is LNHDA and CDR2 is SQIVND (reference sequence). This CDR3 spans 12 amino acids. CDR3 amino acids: CATRTDQETQYF. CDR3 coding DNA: TGTGCCACCCGGACAGACCAAGAGACCCAGTACTTC. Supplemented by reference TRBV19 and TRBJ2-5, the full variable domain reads DGGITQSPKYLFRKEGQNVTLSCEQNLNHDAMYWYRQDPGQGLRLIYYSQIVNDFQKGDIAEGYSVSREKKESFPLTVTSAQKNPTAFYLCATRTDQETQYFGPGTRLLVL.

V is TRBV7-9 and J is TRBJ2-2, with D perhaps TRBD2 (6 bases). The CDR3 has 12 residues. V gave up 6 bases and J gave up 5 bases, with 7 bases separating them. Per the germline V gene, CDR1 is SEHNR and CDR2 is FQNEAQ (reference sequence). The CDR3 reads CASSLATGELFF. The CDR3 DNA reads TGTGCCAGCAGTCTAGCGACCGGGGAGCTGTTTTTT.

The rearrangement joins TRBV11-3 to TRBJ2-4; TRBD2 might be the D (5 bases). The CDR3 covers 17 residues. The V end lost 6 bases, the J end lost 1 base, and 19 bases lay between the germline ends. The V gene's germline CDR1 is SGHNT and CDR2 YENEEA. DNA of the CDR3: TGTGCCAGCAGTTCCCGGGTGGGGAGCCAGGCCAAAAACATTCAGTACTTC. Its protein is CASSSRVGSQAKNIQYF.

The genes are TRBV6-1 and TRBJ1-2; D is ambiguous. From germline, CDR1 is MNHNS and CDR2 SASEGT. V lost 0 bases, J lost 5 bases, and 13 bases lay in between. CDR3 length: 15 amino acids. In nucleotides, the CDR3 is TGTGCCAGCAGTGAAGCGGGTGGACCTATATATGGCTACACCTTC. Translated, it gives CASSEAGGPIYGYTF.

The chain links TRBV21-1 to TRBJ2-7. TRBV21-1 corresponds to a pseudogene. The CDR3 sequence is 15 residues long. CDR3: CASSKEDSTSYEQYF. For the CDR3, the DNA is TGTGCCAGCAGCAAAGAGGATTCGACCTCCTACGAGCAGTACTTC.

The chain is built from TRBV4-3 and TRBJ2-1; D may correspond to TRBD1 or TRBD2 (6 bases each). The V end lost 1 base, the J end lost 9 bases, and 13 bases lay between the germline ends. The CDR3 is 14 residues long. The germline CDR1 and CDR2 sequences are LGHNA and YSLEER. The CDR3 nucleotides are TGCGCCAGCAGCCAAGGTTCGGGGGCGGCTGAGCAGTTCTTC. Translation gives CASSQGSGAAEQFF.

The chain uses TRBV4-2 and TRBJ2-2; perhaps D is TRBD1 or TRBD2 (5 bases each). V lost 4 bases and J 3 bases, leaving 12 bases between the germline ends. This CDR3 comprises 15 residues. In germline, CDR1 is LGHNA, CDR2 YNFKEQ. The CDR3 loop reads CASSRRDGDTGELFF. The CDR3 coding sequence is TGTGCCAGCAGCCGCCGGGACGGGGACACCGGGGAGCTGTTTTTT.

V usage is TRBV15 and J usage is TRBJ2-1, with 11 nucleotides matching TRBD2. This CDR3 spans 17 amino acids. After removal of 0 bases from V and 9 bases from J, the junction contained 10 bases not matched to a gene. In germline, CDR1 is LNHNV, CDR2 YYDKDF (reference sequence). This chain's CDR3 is CATSRDFASGRRVEQFF. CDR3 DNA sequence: TGTGCCACCAGCAGAGACTTCGCTAGCGGGAGGAGGGTTGAGCAGTTCTTC.

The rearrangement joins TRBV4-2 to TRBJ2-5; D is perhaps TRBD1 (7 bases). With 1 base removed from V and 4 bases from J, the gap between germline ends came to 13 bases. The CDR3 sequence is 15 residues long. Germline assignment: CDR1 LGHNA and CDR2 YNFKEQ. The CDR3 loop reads CASSQGGQGGETQYF. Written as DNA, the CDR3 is TGTGCCAGCAGCCAAGGGGGGCAGGGGGGAGAGACCCAGTACTTC.

The CDR3 protein is CASSPDPGWSYEQYF. DNA for the CDR3: TGTGCCAGCAGCCCCGATCCGGGTTGGAGCTACGAGCAGTACTTC. The rearrangement uses TRBV7-2 and TRBJ2-7; D uncertain. The V gene lost 5 bases and the J gene lost 3 bases, with 17 bases spanning the gap. CDR1 SGHTA and CDR2 FQGNSA come from the germline V gene. The CDR3 extends over 15 amino acids. The entire variable domain, with the rest obtained from reference TRBV7-2 and TRBJ2-7, is as follows: GAGVSQSPSNKVTEKGKDVELRCDPISGHTALYWYRQSLGQGLEFLIYFQGNSAPDKSGLPSDRFSAERTGGSVSTLTIQRTQQEDSAVYLCASSPDPGWSYEQYFGPGTRLTVT.

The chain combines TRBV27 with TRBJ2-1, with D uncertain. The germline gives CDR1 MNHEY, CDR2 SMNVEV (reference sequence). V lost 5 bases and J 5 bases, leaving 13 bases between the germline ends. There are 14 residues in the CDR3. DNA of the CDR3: TGTGCCAGCAGTCCAGACCCTGTTGACAATGAGCAGTTCTTC. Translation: CASSPDPVDNEQFF.

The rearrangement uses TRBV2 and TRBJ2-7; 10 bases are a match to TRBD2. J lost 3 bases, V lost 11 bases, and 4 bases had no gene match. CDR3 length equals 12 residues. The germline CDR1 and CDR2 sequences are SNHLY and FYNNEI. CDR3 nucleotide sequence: TGTGCCGTCCTAGCGGGGGTCTACGAGCAGTACTTC. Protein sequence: CAVLAGVYEQYF.

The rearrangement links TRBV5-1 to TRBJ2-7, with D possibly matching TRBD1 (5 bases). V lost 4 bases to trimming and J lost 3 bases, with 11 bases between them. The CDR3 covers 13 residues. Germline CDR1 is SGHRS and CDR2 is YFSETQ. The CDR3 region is CASSPDSVYEQYF. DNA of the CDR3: TGCGCCAGCAGCCCCGACAGCGTCTACGAGCAGTACTTC.